This T cell receptor (beta chain) originates from a study of blood T cell repertoires in COVID-19. Background on the study: Acute and convalescent COVID-19 samples came from the United States, Italy and Spain. From T cells, B-cell-depleted T cells, or PBMCs came the material, which was cDNA or gDNA.

The ends lost 0 bases at V and 9 bases at J; junction bases unmatched: 9. This CDR3 spans 15 amino acids. Germline assignment: CDR1 LGHNA and CDR2 YSLEER. The Seattle site enrolled patients during active infection and followed them longitudinally. In the study's own analysis: Reference gene primers were amplified, and this amplification served to estimate nucleated cell counts. This table comes from immunoSEQ multiplex PCR, and its TCRdb copy is limited to in-frame clones, with some not included. V, J and clone size were drawn from that table, and D and trimming were deduced from the DNA. The sample includes fewer than 450,000 clones, almost 90% seen only once; the top ten take roughly 6.6%.

This chain links TRBV4-3 with TRBJ1-2, with 8 bases identical to TRBD1. Sequencing input: peripheral blood. This TCR was sampled from a woman in her sixties or seventies with COVID-19, enrolled during active disease. The CDR3 spells CASSQDPGGLERYTF. The CDR3 coding sequence is TGCGCCAGCAGCCAAGATCCAGGGGGCCTCGAGCGCTACACCTTC.